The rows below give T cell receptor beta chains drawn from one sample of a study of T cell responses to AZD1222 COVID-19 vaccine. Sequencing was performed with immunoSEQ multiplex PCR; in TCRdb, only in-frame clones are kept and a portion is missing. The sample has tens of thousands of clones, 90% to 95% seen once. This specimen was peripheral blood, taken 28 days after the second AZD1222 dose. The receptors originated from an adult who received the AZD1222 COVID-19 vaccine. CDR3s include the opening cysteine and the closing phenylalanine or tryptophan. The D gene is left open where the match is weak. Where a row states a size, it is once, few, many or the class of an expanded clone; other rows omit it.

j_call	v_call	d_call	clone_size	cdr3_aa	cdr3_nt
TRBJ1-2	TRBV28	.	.	CASSLNNYGYTF	TGTGCCAGCAGTTTGAACAACTATGGCTACACCTTC
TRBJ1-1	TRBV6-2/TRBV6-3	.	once	CASSSRGVSAFF	TGTGCCAGCAGTTCTCGAGGGGTTTCCGCTTTCTTT
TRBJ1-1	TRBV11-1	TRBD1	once	CASSRDRSNTEAFF	TGTGCCAGCAGCAGGGACAGGTCGAACACTGAAGCTTTCTTT
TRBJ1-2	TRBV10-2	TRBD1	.	CASTPTGTGNGYTF	TGCGCCAGCACCCCGACCGGGACAGGGAACGGCTACACCTTC
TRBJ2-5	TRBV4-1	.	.	CASSHLESRGRQETQYF	TGCGCCAGCAGCCACCTGGAAAGCCGGGGACGGCAAGAGACCCAGTACTTC
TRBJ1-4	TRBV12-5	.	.	CASGPPAGLGGEKLFF	TGTGCTAGTGGTCCCCCGGCCGGCTTGGGTGGTGAAAAACTGTTTTTT
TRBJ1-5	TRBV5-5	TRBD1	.	CASSPDRASNQPQHF	TGTGCCAGCAGTCCGGACAGGGCAAGCAATCAGCCCCAGCATTTT
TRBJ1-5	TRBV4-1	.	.	CASSRVYSGRQPQHF	TGCGCCAGCAGCCGCGTCTATTCGGGGAGACAGCCCCAGCATTTT
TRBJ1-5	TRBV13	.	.	CASSFGQGDQPQHF	TGTGCCAGCAGCTTCGGCCAGGGAGATCAGCCCCAGCATTTT
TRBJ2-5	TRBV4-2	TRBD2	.	CASSQGLAGESPETQYF	TGTGCCAGCAGCCAAGGACTAGCGGGGGAATCCCCAGAGACCCAGTACTTC
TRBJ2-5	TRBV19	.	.	CASSITSIGTQYF	TGTGCCAGTAGTATCACCTCCATCGGGACCCAGTACTTC
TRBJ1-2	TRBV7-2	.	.	CASSLEGRANYGYTF	TGTGCCAGCAGCTTAGAGGGCAGGGCTAACTATGGCTACACCTTC
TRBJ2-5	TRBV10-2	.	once	CASSRSATQETQYF	TGCGCCAGCAGTCGGTCAGCAACCCAAGAGACCCAGTACTTC
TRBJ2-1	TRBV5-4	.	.	CASSASFPSYNEQFF	TGTGCCAGCAGCGCGTCTTTTCCCTCCTACAATGAGCAGTTCTTC
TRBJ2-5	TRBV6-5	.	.	CASSWGLAETQYF	TGTGCCAGCAGTTGGGGACTTGCAGAGACCCAGTACTTC
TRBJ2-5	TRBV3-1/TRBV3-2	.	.	CASSPAWGWETQYF	TGTGCCAGCAGCCCCGCGTGGGGGTGGGAGACCCAGTACTTC
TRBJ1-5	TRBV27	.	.	CASSLKGGNQPQHF	TGTGCCAGCAGTTTAAAGGGTGGCAATCAGCCCCAGCATTTT
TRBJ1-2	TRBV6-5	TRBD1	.	CASSRTGQAGYTF	TGTGCCAGCAGTCGGACAGGGCAGGCTGGCTACACCTTC
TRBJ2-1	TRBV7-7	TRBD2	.	CASSSGLAGGSAYNEQFF	TGTGCCAGCAGCTCGGGACTAGCGGGGGGCTCAGCCTACAATGAGCAGTTCTTC
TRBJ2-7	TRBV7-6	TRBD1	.	CASSSRTGRHDEQYF	TGTGCCAGCAGCTCCCGGACAGGGCGACACGACGAGCAGTACTTC